The 20 T cell receptor beta chains below were found in one sample sequenced in a study of T cells in Graves' hyperthyroidism and ophthalmopathy. Amplified TCR beta CDR3 regions came from RNA transcripts. HTBI primers were the set used in a first-round RT-PCR of the TCR CDR3. TCRdb called the multiplex PCR reads again in MiXCR, with one record for every CDR3 protein. There are hundreds of thousands of distinct CDR3 sequences in the sample; more than 12% occur only once, and under 15% lies in the top ten. The sample was blood. Source of these receptors: a woman between 50 and 59 years old with Graves' ophthalmopathy.

This clonotype occurred many times. The genes are TRBV7-2 and TRBJ1-5, with 10 bases matching TRBD1. With V trimmed by 5 bases and J by 1 base, 2 bases remained unmatched. Germline CDR1 SGHTA, CDR2 FQGNSA. The CDR3 runs 15 residues. CDR3 sequence reads: CASSQGQGSNQPQHF. The DNA of the CDR3 is TGTGCCAGCAGCCAGGGACAGGGGAGCAATCAGCCCCAGCATTTT.

The sample holds many counts of this clonotype. The chain combines TRBV7-2 with TRBJ1-1; D is ambiguous. The V end lost 10 bases, the J end lost 0 bases, and 12 bases lay between the germline ends. There are 13 residues in the CDR3. CDR1 and CDR2 (germline): SGHTA, FQGNSA. The CDR3 DNA reads as TGTGCCACCACCGGAAAACTGAACACTGAAGCTTTCTTT. Translation gives CATTGKLNTEAFF.

In its sample, this clonotype was seen many times. The V and J genes are TRBV2 and TRBJ2-2; 8 bases align to TRBD2. CDR1 and CDR2 from the germline V gene are SNHLY and FYNNEI. V shed 8 bases, J shed 4 bases, and the junction held 9 bases outside the gene matches. The CDR3 sequence is 15 residues long. As DNA, the CDR3 is TGTGCCAGCCTGAGAGGGACTAGGGGCACCGGGGAGCTGTTTTTT. Amino acids: CASLRGTRGTGELFF.

This clonotype was detected ten times or more. The chain carries TRBV6-1 and TRBJ1-1; no clear D gene. This CDR3 comprises 13 residues. V was trimmed by 6 bases and J by 3 bases, leaving 11 bases between them. Germline V lookup: CDR1 MNHNS, CDR2 SASEGT. The CDR3 DNA is TGTGCCAGCAGCAGGAACGCGGACACTGAAGCTTTCTTT. It specifies CASSRNADTEAFF.

This clonotype was observed at least ten times. This chain joins TRBV30 and TRBJ2-3; D uncertain. The germline V gene encodes CDR1 GTSNPN and CDR2 SVGIG (reference sequence). V was pared by 6 bases and J by 2 bases, with 9 bases between. The CDR3 spans 12 residues. CDR3 protein: CACVKTTDTQYF. In nucleotides, the CDR3 is TGTGCCTGCGTTAAGACCACAGATACGCAGTATTTT.

This chain uses TRBV29-1 with TRBJ2-7, with 8 bases aligning to TRBD1. With V trimmed by 1 base and J by 3 bases, 2 bases remained unmatched. CDR3 size: 13 residues. Germline loops: CDR1 SQVTM, CDR2 ANQGSEA. CDR3: CSVEGQGIYEQYF. CDR3 DNA sequence: TGCAGCGTTGAAGGACAGGGGATCTACGAGCAGTACTTC.

This clonotype was observed at least ten times. The chain uses TRBV28 and TRBJ2-7, with D hard to call. Germline V gene data show CDR1 as MDHEN and CDR2 as SYDVKM. V was trimmed by 3 bases and J by 3 bases, leaving 12 bases between them. The length of the CDR3 is 14 residues. CDR3 bases: TGTGCCAGCAGTTTGGCAGGCGGTATCTACGAGCAGTACTTC. Translated: CASSLAGGIYEQYF.

This clonotype was seen repeatedly, ten times or more. This sequence joins TRBV2 and TRBJ2-7; 10 bases align to TRBD2. J gave up 4 bases and V 6 bases, and 6 bases lay outside the gene matches. Germline CDR1 and CDR2: SNHLY and FYNNEI. There are 14 residues in the CDR3. CDR3 nucleotide sequence: TGTGCCAGCAGCCCAGCGGGAGGGCCTTACGAGCAGTACTTC. Protein sequence: CASSPAGGPYEQYF.

The rearrangement uses TRBV27 and TRBJ1-6; tentative D call: TRBD1 (5 bases). The V and J ends lost 6 bases and 5 bases respectively, with 17 bases between them. The length of the CDR3 is 16 residues. Per germline, CDR1 MNHEY and CDR2 SMNVEV (reference sequence). The CDR3 is CASRGVAGPHNSPLHF. The DNA for the CDR3 is TGTGCCAGCAGGGGGGTTGCGGGCCCACATAATTCACCCCTCCACTTT.

This chain uses TRBV4-1 with TRBJ1-1; no firm D call. The V end was cut by 3 bases, the J end by 4 bases, with 18 bases between. The CDR3 sequence is 16 residues long. Germline CDR1 is MGHRA and CDR2 is YSYEKL. The CDR3 region is CASSHIGRGKSTEAFF. The CDR3 DNA follows: TGCGCCAGCAGCCACATAGGACGGGGTAAGAGCACTGAAGCTTTCTTT.

The chain joins TRBV18 to TRBJ2-7; D may be TRBD1 or TRBD2 (5 bases each). This CDR3 spans 14 amino acids. CDR1 KGHSH and CDR2 LQKENI come from the germline V gene. V lost 1 base and J 3 bases, leaving 10 bases between the germline ends. This chain's CDR3 is CASSPRGSDYEQYF. The CDR3 bases are TGTGCCAGCTCACCACGGGGGTCCGACTACGAGCAGTACTTC.

The genes are TRBV5-1 and TRBJ2-2; 7 bases are shared with TRBD2. There are 15 residues in the CDR3. The V segment lost 4 bases and the J segment 7 bases; nucleotides outside the gene matches: 10. CDR1 and CDR2 (germline): SGHRS, YFSETQ. CDR3 residues: CASSPEGRAVGELFF. In DNA form, the CDR3 reads TGCGCCAGCAGCCCCGAGGGGAGGGCGGTCGGGGAGCTGTTTTTT.

This clonotype was seen ten or more times. J is TRBJ2-2 and V is TRBV6-1; 7 nucleotides align to TRBD2. Germline assignment: CDR1 MNHNS and CDR2 SASEGT. The CDR3 is made up of 15 amino acids. J was trimmed by 4 bases and V by 5 bases; bases with no gene match: 7. The CDR3 DNA sequence: TGTGCCAGCAGTACCCTAGCGGACTTCACCGGGGAGCTGTTTTTT. It translates to CASSTLADFTGELFF.

This clonotype was detected many times. V is TRBV6-1 and J is TRBJ2-5; possible D gene TRBD2, 7 bases. The CDR3 contains 18 residues. Germline assignment: CDR1 MNHNS and CDR2 SASEGT. V was shortened by 7 bases and J by 2 bases, with 26 bases between the two germline ends. CDR3 loop: CASTQWGLAEGRQETQYF. CDR3 bases: TGTGCCAGCACTCAATGGGGGCTAGCGGAGGGGAGGCAAGAGACCCAGTACTTC.

This clonotype was found once. A clone one base away is much larger, so this may be a read error. The chain has TRBV28 and TRBJ2-5; 8 nucleotides match TRBD2. Trimming removed 3 bases from V and 7 bases from J; junction bases left unmatched: 10. This CDR3 is built from 15 residues. Germline V lookup: CDR1 MDHEN, CDR2 SYDVKM. The CDR3 nucleotides are TGTGCCAGCAGTTTTTATTTCGGGAGGGTAGGGACCCAGTACTTC. Amino acid sequence: CASSFYFGRVGTQYF.

There are many counts of this clonotype. The V call is TRBV12-3 or TRBV12-4, the J call TRBJ2-1; D may be TRBD1 (5 bases). This CDR3 is built from 16 residues. Deletions cut 5 bases from V and 0 bases from J, with 14 bases between. CDR3 DNA sequence: TGTGCCAGCAGTACCTGGACATCCCGCTCCTACAATGAGCAGTTCTTC. It translates to CASSTWTSRSYNEQFF.

In this sample, this clonotype turned up a few times. V and J are TRBV20-1 and TRBJ2-7, with a possible D match to TRBD2 (7 bases). The germline CDR1 and CDR2 sequences are DFQATT and SNEGSKA (reference sequence). The CDR3 spans 14 residues. V was pared by 5 bases and J by 3 bases, with 17 bases between. DNA for the CDR3: TGCAGTGCTCGACAGGACGGGGGGCACTACGAGCAGTACTTC. It translates to CSARQDGGHYEQYF.

Many counts were recorded for this clonotype. The chain joins TRBV20-1 to TRBJ2-7; D is uncertain. Germline V gene sequence: CDR1 DFQATT, CDR2 SNEGSKA (reference sequence). CDR3 length equals 12 residues. V was clipped by 1 base and J by 4 bases, with 8 bases between them. The chain's CDR3 is CSARVAGYEQYF. CDR3 DNA: TGCAGTGCTAGAGTCGCCGGTTACGAGCAGTACTTC.

This clonotype has only a few counts. J is TRBJ2-3 and V is TRBV12-3 or TRBV12-4; 10 bases map to TRBD2. The V gene end was trimmed by 6 bases and the J gene end by 9 bases; junction bases not matched to a gene: 3. CDR3 length: 12 amino acids. The CDR3 nucleotides read TGTGCCAGCAGCCCGGGACTAGCGACGCAGTATTTT. Its protein is CASSPGLATQYF.

The table lists this clonotype with a few counts. The chain carries TRBV19 and TRBJ2-1; either TRBD1 or TRBD2 may fit D (5 bases each). Germline CDR1 reads LNHDA; CDR2 reads SQIVND (reference sequence). CDR3 length: 15 residues. Trimming left V 3 bases short and J 0 bases short, with 9 bases between. The CDR3 DNA reads TGTGCCAGTAGTATGGGGGTGAACTCCTACAATGAGCAGTTCTTC. Protein sequence: CASSMGVNSYNEQFF.